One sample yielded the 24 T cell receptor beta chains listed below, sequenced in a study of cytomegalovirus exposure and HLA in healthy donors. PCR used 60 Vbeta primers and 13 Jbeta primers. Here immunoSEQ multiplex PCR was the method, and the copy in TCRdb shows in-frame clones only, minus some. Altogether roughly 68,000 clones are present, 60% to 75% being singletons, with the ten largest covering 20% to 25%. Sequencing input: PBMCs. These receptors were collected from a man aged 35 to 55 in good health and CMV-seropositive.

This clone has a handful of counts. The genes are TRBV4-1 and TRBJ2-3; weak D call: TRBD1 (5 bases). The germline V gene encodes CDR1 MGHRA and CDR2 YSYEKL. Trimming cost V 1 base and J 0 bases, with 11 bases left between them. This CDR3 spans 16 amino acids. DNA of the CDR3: TGCGCCAGCAGCCAAGGTGTGGGGCCTAGCACAGATACGCAGTATTTT. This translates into CASSQGVGPSTDTQYF.

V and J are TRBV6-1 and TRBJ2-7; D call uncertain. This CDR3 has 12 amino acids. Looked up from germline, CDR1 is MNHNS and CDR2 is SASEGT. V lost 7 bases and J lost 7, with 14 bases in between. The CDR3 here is CASNLVGEEQYF. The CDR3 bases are TGTGCCAGCAATCTAGTGGGTGAAGAGCAGTACTTC.

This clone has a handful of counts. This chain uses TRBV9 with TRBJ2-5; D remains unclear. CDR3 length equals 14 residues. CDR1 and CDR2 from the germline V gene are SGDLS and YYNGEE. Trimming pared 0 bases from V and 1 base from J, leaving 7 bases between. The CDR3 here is CASSVAVSQETQYF. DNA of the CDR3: TGTGCCAGCAGCGTAGCCGTTAGCCAAGAGACCCAGTACTTC.

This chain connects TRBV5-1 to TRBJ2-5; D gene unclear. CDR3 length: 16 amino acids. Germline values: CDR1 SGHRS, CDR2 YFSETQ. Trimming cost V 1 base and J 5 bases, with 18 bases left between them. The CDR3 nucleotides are TGCGCCAGCAGCTTGTTGCCTGCCCAAGTTAGTGAGACCCAGTACTTC. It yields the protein CASSLLPAQVSETQYF.

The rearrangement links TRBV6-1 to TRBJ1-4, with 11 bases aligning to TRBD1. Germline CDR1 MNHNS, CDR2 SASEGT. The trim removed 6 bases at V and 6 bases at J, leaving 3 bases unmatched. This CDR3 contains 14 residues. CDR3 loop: CASSRTGGYEKLFF. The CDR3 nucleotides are TGTGCCAGCAGCAGGACAGGGGGCTATGAAAAACTGTTTTTT.

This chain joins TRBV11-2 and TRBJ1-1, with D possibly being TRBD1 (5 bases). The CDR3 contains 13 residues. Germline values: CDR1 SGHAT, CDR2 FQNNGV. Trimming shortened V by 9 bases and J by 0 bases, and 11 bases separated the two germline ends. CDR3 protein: CASGGGMNTEAFF. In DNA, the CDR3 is TGTGCCAGTGGGGGGGGGATGAACACTGAAGCTTTCTTT.

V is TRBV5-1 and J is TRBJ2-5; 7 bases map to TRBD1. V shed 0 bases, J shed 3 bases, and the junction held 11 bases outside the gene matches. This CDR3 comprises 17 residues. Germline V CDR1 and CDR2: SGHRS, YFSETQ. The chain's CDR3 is CASSLGGMGTVKETQYF. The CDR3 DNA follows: TGCGCCAGCAGCTTGGGGGGGATGGGGACAGTAAAAGAGACCCAGTACTTC.

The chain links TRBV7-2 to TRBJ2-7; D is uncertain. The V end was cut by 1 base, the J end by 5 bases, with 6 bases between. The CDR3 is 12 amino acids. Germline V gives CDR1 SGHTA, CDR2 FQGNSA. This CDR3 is CASSLGGDEQYF. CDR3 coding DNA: TGTGCCAGCAGCTTAGGAGGCGACGAGCAGTACTTC.

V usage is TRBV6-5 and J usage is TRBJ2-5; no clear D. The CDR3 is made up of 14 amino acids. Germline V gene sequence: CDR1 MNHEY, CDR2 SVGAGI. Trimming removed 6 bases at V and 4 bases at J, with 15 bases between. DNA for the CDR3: TGTGCCAGCAGGCCGCCGTACGCAGTAGAGACCCAGTACTTC. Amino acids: CASRPPYAVETQYF.

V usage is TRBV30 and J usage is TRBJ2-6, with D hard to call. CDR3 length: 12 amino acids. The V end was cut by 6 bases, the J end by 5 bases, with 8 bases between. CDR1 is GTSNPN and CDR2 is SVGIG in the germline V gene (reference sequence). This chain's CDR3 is CACYGRANVLTF. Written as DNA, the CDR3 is TGTGCCTGTTACGGTCGGGCCAACGTCCTGACTTTC.

The CDR3 bases are TGTGCCATCAGTGAGGGAAAAGGACTTAACTATGGCTACACCTTC. Translated: CAISEGKGLNYGYTF. The rearrangement joins TRBV10-3 to TRBJ1-2; D unclear. This CDR3 contains 15 residues. The germline V and J ends were trimmed by 2 bases and 1 base, with 11 bases remaining between them. Germline V gives CDR1 ENHRY, CDR2 SYGVKD.

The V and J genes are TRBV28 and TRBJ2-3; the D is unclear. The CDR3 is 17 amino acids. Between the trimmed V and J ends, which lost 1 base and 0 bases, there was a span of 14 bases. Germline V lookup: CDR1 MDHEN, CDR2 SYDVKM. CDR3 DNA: TGTGCCAGCAGTTTATTGTCGCGGAAATCTAGCACAGATACGCAGTATTTT. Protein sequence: CASSLLSRKSSTDTQYF.

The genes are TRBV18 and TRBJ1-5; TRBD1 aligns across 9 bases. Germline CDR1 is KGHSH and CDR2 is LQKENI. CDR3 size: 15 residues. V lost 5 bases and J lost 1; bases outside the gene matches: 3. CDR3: CASSGGTGSNQPQHF. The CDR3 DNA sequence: TGTGCCAGCTCAGGAGGGACAGGGAGCAATCAGCCCCAGCATTTT.

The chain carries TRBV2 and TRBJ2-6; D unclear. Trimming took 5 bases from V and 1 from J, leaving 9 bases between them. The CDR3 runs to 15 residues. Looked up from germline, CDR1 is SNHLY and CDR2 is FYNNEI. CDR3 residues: CASSRRHSGANVLTF. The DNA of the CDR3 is TGTGCCAGCAGTCGCAGACATTCTGGGGCCAACGTCCTGACTTTC.

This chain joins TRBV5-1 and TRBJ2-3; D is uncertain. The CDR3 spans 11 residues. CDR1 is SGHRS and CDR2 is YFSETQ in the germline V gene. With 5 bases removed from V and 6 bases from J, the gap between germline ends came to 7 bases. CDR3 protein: CASRVQDTQYF. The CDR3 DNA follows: TGCGCCAGCAGGGTCCAGGATACGCAGTATTTT.

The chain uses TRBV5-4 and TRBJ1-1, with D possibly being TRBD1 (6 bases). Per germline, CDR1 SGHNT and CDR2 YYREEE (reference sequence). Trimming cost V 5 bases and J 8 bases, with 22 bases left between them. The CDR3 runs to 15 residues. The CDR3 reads CASSSQTGAYMEAFF. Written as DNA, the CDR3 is TGTGCCAGCAGTTCTCAGACAGGAGCCTATATGGAAGCTTTCTTT.

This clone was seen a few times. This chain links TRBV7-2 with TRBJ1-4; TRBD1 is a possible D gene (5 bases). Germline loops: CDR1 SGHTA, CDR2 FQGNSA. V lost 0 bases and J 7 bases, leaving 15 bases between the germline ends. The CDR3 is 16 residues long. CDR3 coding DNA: TGTGCCAGCAGCTTAGCCCGGCCAGGGCCTTTTGAAAAACTGTTTTTT. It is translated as CASSLARPGPFEKLFF.

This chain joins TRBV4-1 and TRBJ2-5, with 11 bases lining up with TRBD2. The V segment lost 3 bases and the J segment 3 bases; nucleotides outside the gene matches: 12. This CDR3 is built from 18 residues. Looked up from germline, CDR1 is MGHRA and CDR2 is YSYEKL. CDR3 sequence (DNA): TGCGCCAGCAGCCATTGGCGGACCGTACTAGCGGGGGAAGAGACCCAGTACTTC. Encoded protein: CASSHWRTVLAGEETQYF.

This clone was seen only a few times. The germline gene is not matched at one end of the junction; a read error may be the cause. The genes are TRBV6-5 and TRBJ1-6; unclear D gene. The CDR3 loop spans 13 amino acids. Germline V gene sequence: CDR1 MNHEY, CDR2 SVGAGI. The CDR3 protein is CASSYSYNSPLHF. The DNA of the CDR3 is TGTGCCAGCAGTTACTCCTATAATTCCCCCCTCCACTTT.

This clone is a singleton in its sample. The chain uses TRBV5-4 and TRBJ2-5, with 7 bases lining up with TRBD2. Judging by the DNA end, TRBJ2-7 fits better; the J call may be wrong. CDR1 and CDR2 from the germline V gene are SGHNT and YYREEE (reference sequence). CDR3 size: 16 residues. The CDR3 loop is CASSWGGSLAAYEQYF. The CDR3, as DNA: TGTGCCAGCAGCTGGGGAGGGTCTCTGGCCGCCTACGAGCAGTACTTC.

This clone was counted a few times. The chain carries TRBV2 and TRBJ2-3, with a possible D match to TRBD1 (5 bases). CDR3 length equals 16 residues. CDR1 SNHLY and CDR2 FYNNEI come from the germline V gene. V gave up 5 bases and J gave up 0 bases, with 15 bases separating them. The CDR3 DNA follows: TGTGCCAGCAGTCCCCCTTTGGGGCTCAGCACAGATACGCAGTATTTT. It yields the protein CASSPPLGLSTDTQYF.

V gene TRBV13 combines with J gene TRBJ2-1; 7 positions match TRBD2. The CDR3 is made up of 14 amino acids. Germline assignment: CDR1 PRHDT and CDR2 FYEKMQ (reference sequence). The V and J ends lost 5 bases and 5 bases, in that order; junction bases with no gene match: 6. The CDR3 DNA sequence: TGTGCCAGCAGCAGTGGGAGGGGACACAATGAGCAGTTCTTC. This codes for CASSSGRGHNEQFF.

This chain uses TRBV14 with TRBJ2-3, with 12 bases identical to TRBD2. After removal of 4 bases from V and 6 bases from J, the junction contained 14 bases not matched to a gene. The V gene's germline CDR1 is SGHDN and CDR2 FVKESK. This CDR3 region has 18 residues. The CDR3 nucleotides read TGTGCCAGCAGCCCAACCTATCTAGCGGGGGGGACTTTGGATACGCAGTATTTT. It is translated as CASSPTYLAGGTLDTQYF.

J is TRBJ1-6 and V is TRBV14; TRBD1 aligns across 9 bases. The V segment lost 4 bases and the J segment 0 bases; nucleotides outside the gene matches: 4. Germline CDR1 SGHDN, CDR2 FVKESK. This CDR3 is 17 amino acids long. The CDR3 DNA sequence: TGTGCCAGCAGCCGTGGACAGGGGAGCTCCTATAATTCACCCCTCCACTTT. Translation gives CASSRGQGSSYNSPLHF.